This is a list of T cell receptor beta chains from one sample in a study of blood T cell repertoires in COVID-19. Only in-frame clones appear in the TCRdb table, and some are missing; sequencing was by immunoSEQ multiplex PCR. The sample lists 190,000 or so clones; over 75% were seen once. The sample taken for sequencing was peripheral blood. All receptors come from a man between 40 and 49 years old with active or convalescent COVID-19. The CDR3 runs from the conserved cysteine through the conserved F or W. A D gene is named only where the DNA matches it firmly. Expanded clones get a size class; other rows say once, few or many, or leave the size out.

V	J	size	D	DNA	CDR3
TRBV7-2	TRBJ2-1	NA	NA	TGTGCCAGCAGCTTAGGGGGGGATTCCTACAATGAGCAGTTCTTC	CASSLGGDSYNEQFF
TRBV23-1	TRBJ1-5	NA	NA	TGCGCCAGCAGTCAACGCCGCCGGTGTGTGGATCAGCCCCAGCATTTT	CASSQRRRCVDQPQHF
TRBV6-1	TRBJ1-5	few	NA	TGTGCCAGCAGTGAACTTGACAGTTCCCAGCCCCAGCATTTT	CASSELDSSQPQHF
TRBV7-2	TRBJ1-1	NA	NA	TGTGCCAGCAGCTTAGCTAACAGAATGAACACTGAAGCTTTCTTT	CASSLANRMNTEAFF
TRBV7-3	TRBJ2-3	NA	NA	TGTGCCAGCAGCCGGGGGTCTGGCACAGATACGCAGTATTTT	CASSRGSGTDTQYF
TRBV30	TRBJ2-3	NA	TRBD2	TGTGCCTGGAGTGGACTAGCGGGGGGGAACACAGATACGCAGTATTTT	CAWSGLAGGNTDTQYF
TRBV2	TRBJ2-5	NA	NA	TGTGCCAGCAAAACAGGGGACTTTCAAGAGACCCAGTACTTC	CASKTGDFQETQYF
TRBV5-1	TRBJ1-4	NA	NA	TGCGCCAGCAGCCTCGCCGGGGAGGCTAATGAAAAACTGTTTTTT	CASSLAGEANEKLFF
TRBV28	TRBJ2-1	NA	NA	TGTGCCAGCAGTTTAAGGGCGGCGGGGGAGCAGTTCTTC	CASSLRAAGEQFF
TRBV24-1	TRBJ2-1	NA	NA	TGTGCCACCAGTGATTTTTTGGGCGAGCAGTTCTTC	CATSDFLGEQFF
TRBV18	TRBJ1-1	NA	TRBD1	TGTGCCAGCTCACCACCTTTACAGGGGACCACTGAAGCTTTCTTT	CASSPPLQGTTEAFF
TRBV29-1	TRBJ1-1	NA	TRBD1	TGCAGCGTTAACCTACGACAGGGCACTGAAGCTTTCTTT	CSVNLRQGTEAFF
TRBV6-2/TRBV6-3	TRBJ2-1	once	TRBD2	TGTGCCAGCAGTTACTCGACCTACTCAGTACGGGGGGTAGGGCGTCGGCAGTTCTTC	CASSYSTYSVRGVGRRQFF
TRBV18	TRBJ1-2	NA	TRBD1	TGTGCCAGCTCACCGTACACAGGGGACTATGGCTACACCTTC	CASSPYTGDYGYTF
TRBV24-1	TRBJ1-5	NA	NA	TGTGCCACCAGTGGACATGGGGCAGGCAATCAGCCCCAGCATTTT	CATSGHGAGNQPQHF
TRBV14	TRBJ1-6	NA	NA	TGTGCCAGCAGCCCACGGGGGGCCGGTTCACCCCTCCACTTT	CASSPRGAGSPLHF
TRBV5-4	TRBJ1-2	once	TRBD1	TGTGCCAGCAGGGGACAGGGGGCGCGAGACTATGGCTACACCTTC	CASRGQGARDYGYTF
TRBV19	TRBJ1-5	NA	TRBD1	TGTGCCAGTAGCCCACTCTTACAGGGGGATAATCAGCCCCAGCATTTT	CASSPLLQGDNQPQHF
TRBV27	TRBJ2-3	NA	TRBD1	TGTGCCAGCACCCGGGACAGGGGATGGGATACGCAGTATTTT	CASTRDRGWDTQYF
TRBV3-1/TRBV3-2	TRBJ2-7	NA	TRBD2	TGTGCCAGCAGCCCTACCCCGGGGGGTGGTTACGAGCAGTACTTC	CASSPTPGGGYEQYF
TRBV7-2	TRBJ1-6	NA	TRBD1	TGTGCCAGCAGCTCAAGCAGGGGGAAGTCCTATAATTCACCCCTCCACTTT	CASSSSRGKSYNSPLHF
TRBV6-6	TRBJ1-1	NA	NA	TGTGCCAGCAGTTACTCGTTTAAGAACACTGAAGCTTTCTTT	CASSYSFKNTEAFF
TRBV5-1	TRBJ1-1	NA	NA	TGCGCCAGCAGCTCCGGTAGGACAGTGAACACTGAAGCTTTCTTT	CASSSGRTVNTEAFF
TRBV7-3	TRBJ1-2	NA	NA	TGTGCCAGCCTATTTAGAAACGGTTCAGGGGCTAGGAACTATGGCTACACCTTC	CASLFRNGSGARNYGYTF
TRBV24-1	TRBJ2-6	NA	TRBD1	TGTGCCACCAGTGCAACCGGGACAGGGAACTCTGGGGCCAACGTCCTGACTTTC	CATSATGTGNSGANVLTF
TRBV4-2	TRBJ2-3	NA	TRBD2	TGTGCCAGCAGCCAATACCGAGCGGGGACGACAGATACGCAGTATTTT	CASSQYRAGTTDTQYF
TRBV12-3/TRBV12-4	TRBJ1-2	NA	NA	TGTGCCAGCCAGGCAGACCGTAACTATGGCTACACCTTC	CASQADRNYGYTF
TRBV13	TRBJ1-3	NA	NA	TGTGCCAGCAGCTTGAGCTTGGGGAGCTCTGGAAACACCATATATTTT	CASSLSLGSSGNTIYF
TRBV10-1	TRBJ2-5	few	NA	TGCGCCAGCAGCCGACAGATACAAGAGACCCAGTACTTC	CASSRQIQETQYF
TRBV7-9	TRBJ2-7	NA	NA	TGTGCCAGCAGCTTAGTGGACAGCCCCTACGAGCAGTACTTC	CASSLVDSPYEQYF
TRBV29-1	TRBJ2-7	NA	NA	TGCAGCGTTGGCCTTCGGTTAAACTACGAGCAGTACTTC	CSVGLRLNYEQYF
TRBV11-2	TRBJ2-1	NA	TRBD1	TGTGCCAGCAGCTTTGACAGGGTTAACAATGAGCAGTTCTTC	CASSFDRVNNEQFF
TRBV5-4	TRBJ1-2	NA	NA	TGTGCCAGCAGATACCAGGGGAACTATGGCTACACCTTC	CASRYQGNYGYTF
TRBV19	TRBJ2-1	NA	TRBD1	TGTGCCAGTAGTAACACAGGGGGCCTTACCTACAATGAGCAGTTCTTC	CASSNTGGLTYNEQFF
TRBV6-1	TRBJ1-4	NA	NA	TGTGCCAGCAGTGAAGTGGGCAACGAAGAAAAACTGTTTTTT	CASSEVGNEEKLFF
TRBV5-4	TRBJ2-5	NA	TRBD1	TGTGCCAGCAGCTTACAGGGGATAGAGACCCAGTACTTC	CASSLQGIETQYF
TRBV7-2	TRBJ1-1	NA	TRBD1	TGTGCCAGCAGTCGGAGGGGGCGGGAAACTGAAGCTTTCTTT	CASSRRGRETEAFF
TRBV7-9	TRBJ1-1	once	NA	TGTGCCAGCAGGGGACAGAACACTGAAGCTTTCTTT	CASRGQNTEAFF
TRBV20-1	TRBJ1-1	NA	NA	TGCAGTGCAACAGGGCGTAGCGCTTTCTTT	CSATGRSAFF
TRBV23-1	TRBJ2-7	NA	NA	TGCGCCAGCAGTCAATGTGACAGCTCCTACGAGCAGTACTTC	CASSQCDSSYEQYF
TRBV2	TRBJ2-5	NA	NA	TGTGCCAGCAGAGGAGGTCCATTCGAGACCCAGTACTTC	CASRGGPFETQYF
TRBV9	TRBJ2-2	NA	NA	TGTGCCAGCAGCCCAACGGCTGGGGCTCGCACCGGGGAGCTGTTTTTT	CASSPTAGARTGELFF
TRBV28	TRBJ1-5	NA	TRBD1	TGTGCCAGCAGTTTTACAGGGGCCAGTAATCAGCCCCAGCATTTT	CASSFTGASNQPQHF
TRBV7-9	TRBJ1-4	NA	NA	TGTGCCAGCAGCCGCACAGGACCAACTAATGAAAAACTGTTTTTT	CASSRTGPTNEKLFF
TRBV5-1	TRBJ1-4	NA	NA	TGCGCCAGCAGCCTCGGGGGGCGAACTAATGAAAAACTGTTTTTT	CASSLGGRTNEKLFF
TRBV6-5	TRBJ2-7	NA	TRBD1	TGTGCCAGCAGTCGACAGGGGGAAGGTTCCGAGCAGTACTTC	CASSRQGEGSEQYF
TRBV6-5	TRBJ1-5	few	TRBD1	TGTGCCAGGCGTTACAACAGGGGGCAGCTAAATCAGCCCCAGCATTTT	CARRYNRGQLNQPQHF
TRBV7-8	TRBJ2-7	NA	TRBD1	TGTGCCAGCAGCTTAGCCCGACAGGGATGGTACGAGCAGTACTTC	CASSLARQGWYEQYF
TRBV19	TRBJ1-5	NA	NA	TGTGCCAGTAGTAGGGAGGGTTCGGGCAATCAGCCCCAGCATTTT	CASSREGSGNQPQHF
TRBV3-1/TRBV3-2	TRBJ2-2	NA	TRBD2	TGTGCCAGCAGCCCGCGCCTGGCGGGGGGGCCTGGCACCGGGGAGCTGTTTTTT	CASSPRLAGGPGTGELFF
TRBV28	TRBJ1-4	NA	NA	TGTGCCAGCACCTCGCCCCACGTTAGTAATGAAAAACTGTTTTTT	CASTSPHVSNEKLFF
TRBV12-3/TRBV12-4	TRBJ2-5	NA	NA	TGTGCCAGCAGCGCCTCGAGATCAGAGACCCAGTACTTC	CASSASRSETQYF
TRBV5-8	TRBJ2-1	NA	TRBD1	TGTGCCAGCAGCTTGCGATCGGCAGGGGGCTTCAATGAGCAGTTCTTC	CASSLRSAGGFNEQFF